The sample holds one count of the clone carrying this TCR beta chain. The CDR3 sequence is 14 residues long. Per the germline V gene, CDR1 is SGHTA and CDR2 is FQGNSA. With V trimmed by 1 base and J by 5 bases, 2 bases remained unmatched. This entry is derived from a study of shared T cell receptors in the human thymus. Clones were read by immunoSEQ multiplex PCR, and TCRdb kept only the in-frame ones, dropping some. The table records about 380,000 clones, just under 95% of them present only once. The chain couples TRBV7-2 to TRBJ2-7; 10 bases fit TRBD2. This receptor was identified in a human donor. The sample comprised thymocytes. The DNA for the CDR3 is TGTGCCAGCAGCTTAGAAGCGGGAGGGGACGAGCAGTACTTC. This translates into CASSLEAGGDEQYF. The whole variable domain, remainder taken from reference TRBV7-2 and TRBJ2-7, is GAGVSQSPSNKVTEKGKDVELRCDPISGHTALYWYRQSLGQGLEFLIYFQGNSAPDKSGLPSDRFSAERTGGSVSTLTIQRTQQEDSAVYLCASSLEAGGDEQYFGPGTRLTVT.